Each of the 2 T cell receptor beta chains below was sequenced from the same sample in a study of blood T cell repertoires in COVID-19. The method was immunoSEQ multiplex PCR; TCRdb's version includes in-frame clones alone and lacks a portion of them. This table holds about 430,000 clones, about 90% found once. The sample taken for sequencing was peripheral blood. All receptors come from a man younger than 35 with COVID-19, enrolled during active disease.

This clone is a singleton in its sample. The V call is TRBV7-9, the J call TRBJ1-3, with 7 bases fitting TRBD1. Germline assignment: CDR1 SEHNR and CDR2 FQNEAQ (reference sequence). The length of the CDR3 is 17 residues. J was trimmed by 4 bases and V by 1 base; bases with no gene match: 10. The CDR3 DNA follows: TGTGCCAGCAGCTTAGGAGGGGGCAGGGTAGTCGGAAACACCATATATTTT. This encodes CASSLGGGRVVGNTIYF.

The chain has TRBV9 and TRBJ2-5; D unclear. V lost 4 bases and J 2 bases, leaving 3 bases between the germline ends. CDR3 length: 11 residues. Germline V CDR1 and CDR2: SGDLS, YYNGEE. The CDR3 is CASSSQETQYF. CDR3 DNA: TGTGCCAGCAGCTCGCAAGAGACCCAGTACTTC.